The next 22 T cell receptor beta chains were all read from a single sample in a study of T cells in Graves' hyperthyroidism and ophthalmopathy. The investigators amplified TCR beta CDR3 regions from RNA transcripts. The HTBI primer set was used in a first-round RT-PCR of the TCR CDR3. Via MiXCR, TCRdb re-called the multiplex PCR reads, giving one row per CDR3 protein. This sample has hundreds of thousands of distinct CDR3 sequences, with about 16% found just once. Sequencing used blood. These receptors all come from a woman in her 30s with Graves' hyperthyroidism.

This clonotype was counted between two and nine times. The junction does not match germline at one end; this may be a read error. This chain joins TRBV6-2 or TRBV6-3 and TRBJ2-6, with a tentative D call TRBD2 (6 bases). CDR3 length equals 17 residues. Germline V gene data show CDR1 as MNHEY and CDR2 as SVGEGT. The CDR3 sequence is CASNPRPGDSAANVLTF. The CDR3 nucleotides read TGTGCCAGCAACCCACGCCCGGGGGACTCTGCGGCCAACGTCCTGACTTTC.

This clonotype showed up just a few times. The genes are TRBV20-1 and TRBJ2-2; D not resolved. The germline CDR1 and CDR2 sequences are DFQATT and SNEGSKA (reference sequence). V was pared by 7 bases and J by 6 bases, with 18 bases between. This CDR3 is built from 14 residues. DNA of the CDR3: TGCAGTGGGGCTGGCTTGCCTGACTCCGGGGAGCTGTTTTTT. Amino acids: CSGAGLPDSGELFF.

The sample holds many counts of this clonotype. The gene calls are TRBV29-1 and TRBJ2-1; 8 bases are a match to TRBD2. The junction had 7 bases not matched to a gene; V was cut back by 1 base and J by 2 bases. This CDR3 spans 16 amino acids. The germline V gene encodes CDR1 SQVTM and CDR2 ANQGSEA. This chain's CDR3 is CSVEGLASYTYNEQFF. Written as DNA, the CDR3 is TGCAGCGTTGAAGGACTAGCGAGCTACACCTACAATGAGCAGTTCTTC.

This clonotype was observed a handful of times. The V call is TRBV29-1, the J call TRBJ2-2, with D uncertain. CDR1 is SQVTM and CDR2 is ANQGSEA in the germline V gene. The CDR3 has 16 amino acids. V shed 5 bases and J shed 5 bases, with 21 bases lying between them. CDR3 DNA: TGCAGCGTTTTGAAGTGGGGAACCGACACAACCGGGGAGCTGTTTTTT. Its protein product is CSVLKWGTDTTGELFF.

This clonotype was seen many times. The chain joins TRBV29-1 to TRBJ2-1; the match to TRBD2 covers 8 bases. Germline V gene lookup returns CDR1 SQVTM and CDR2 ANQGSEA. The CDR3 length is 13 residues. V shed 6 bases and J 6 bases; nucleotides not matched to a gene: 7. The CDR3 DNA is TGCAGCGTATACATTGGGACTAGCAATGAGCAGTTCTTC. This translates into CSVYIGTSNEQFF.

In this sample, this clonotype turned up many times. The gene calls are TRBV11-2 and TRBJ2-7; 7 bases align to TRBD2. Germline loops: CDR1 SGHAT, CDR2 FQNNGV. Unmatched junction bases numbered 7, after V lost 0 bases and J lost 5 bases. This CDR3 has 15 amino acids. CDR3 sequence: CASSLEASGNHEQYF. DNA for the CDR3: TGTGCCAGCAGCTTAGAAGCAAGCGGGAATCACGAGCAGTACTTC.

The CDR3 loop reads CAISEGQGQPQHF. The CDR3 DNA reads TGTGCCATCAGTGAAGGGCAAGGGCAGCCCCAGCATTTT. The chain links TRBV10-3 to TRBJ1-5; no clear D gene. Between the trimmed V and J ends, which lost 3 bases and 7 bases, there was a span of 10 bases. This CDR3 has 13 residues. Germline V lookup: CDR1 ENHRY, CDR2 SYGVKD.

In this sample, this clonotype turned up many times. This chain uses TRBV30 with TRBJ2-7, with TRBD2 identical over 11 bases. The length of the CDR3 is 15 residues. Germline V CDR1 and CDR2: GTSNPN, SVGIG (reference sequence). V gave up 0 bases and J gave up 4 bases; unmatched junction bases: 5. CDR3 in amino acids: CAWSVVAGGKYEQYF. CDR3 sequence (DNA): TGTGCCTGGAGTGTTGTAGCGGGAGGGAAGTACGAGCAGTACTTC. Filled out from reference TRBV30 and TRBJ2-7, the complete variable domain reads SQTIHQWPATLVQPVGSPLSLECTVEGTSNPNLYWYRQAAGRGLQLLFYSVGIGQISSEVPQNLSASRPQDRQFILSSKKLLLSDSGFYLCAWSVVAGGKYEQYFGPGTRLTVT.

In its sample, this clonotype was seen many times. The J gene is TRBJ1-6, the V gene TRBV5-1; D perhaps matches TRBD1 (5 bases). The germline V and J ends were trimmed by 2 bases and 5 bases, with 11 bases remaining between them. CDR3 length: 15 residues. Per the germline V gene, CDR1 is SGHRS and CDR2 is YFSETQ. Here the CDR3 DNA reads TGCGCCAGCAGCTTTGGGGGGGGAAATAATTCACCCCTCCACTTT. It translates to CASSFGGGNNSPLHF.

This clonotype was picked up a small number of times. The rearrangement joins TRBV5-5 to TRBJ1-5; 7 bases align to TRBD1. Losses at the gene ends were 4 bases for V and 3 bases for J; bases not matched to a gene: 4. Germline V gene sequence: CDR1 SGHKS, CDR2 YYEKEE (reference sequence). The CDR3 is 14 amino acids. CDR3 region: CASSKDRYNQPQHF. The CDR3 nucleotides read TGTGCCAGCAGCAAGGACAGGTACAATCAGCCCCAGCATTTT.

The gene calls are TRBV4-1 and TRBJ1-2; D is uncertain. Between the trimmed V and J ends, which lost 3 bases and 8 bases, there was a span of 16 bases. This CDR3 has 14 residues. The germline CDR1 and CDR2 sequences are MGHRA and YSYEKL. This CDR3 is CASSHPLGEEGYTF. CDR3 coding DNA: TGCGCCAGCAGCCACCCTCTTGGTGAGGAGGGCTACACCTTC.

The chain couples TRBV25-1 to TRBJ2-6; D ambiguous. The CDR3 length is 18 residues. Trimming cost V 1 base and J 2 bases, with 15 bases left between them. In germline, CDR1 is MGHDK, CDR2 SYGVNS. The CDR3 here is CASSESLYRVTGANVLTF. The CDR3 nucleotides read TGTGCCAGCAGTGAATCTCTGTACAGAGTAACTGGGGCCAACGTCCTGACTTTC.

The gene calls are TRBV5-1 and TRBJ2-7; TRBD1 agrees at 8 bases. The CDR3 covers 14 residues. V was pared by 4 bases and J by 4 bases, with 7 bases of the junction left unmatched. Per germline, CDR1 SGHRS and CDR2 YFSETQ. Here the CDR3 reads CASSIGQGAYEQYF. The CDR3 DNA reads as TGCGCCAGCAGCATAGGACAGGGAGCGTACGAGCAGTACTTC.

This chain links TRBV20-1 with TRBJ2-7; the D gene is possibly TRBD2 (6 bases). This CDR3 is built from 15 residues. Trimming removed 6 bases at V and 0 bases at J, with 18 bases between. The germline V gene has CDR1 DFQATT and CDR2 SNEGSKA (reference sequence). The CDR3 DNA reads TGCAGTGCCCCTCATAGACTAGGCCCCTCCTACGAGCAGTACTTC. Translated: CSAPHRLGPSYEQYF.

This clonotype was found a few times. The J gene is TRBJ2-3, the V gene TRBV7-3; 7 nucleotides agree with TRBD1. Germline loops: CDR1 SGHTA, CDR2 FQGTGA. Trimming cost V 2 bases and J 11 bases; bases outside gene matches: 10. The CDR3 length is 14 residues. CDR3 coding DNA: TGTGCCAGCAGCTTAGAGGGGGCCGACATCGAGCAGTATTTT. Residues: CASSLEGADIEQYF. Full variable domain (remainder filled in from reference TRBV7-3 and TRBJ2-3): GAGVSQTPSNKVTEKGKYVELRCDPISGHTALYWYRQSLGQGPEFLIYFQGTGAADDSGLPNDRFFAVRPEGSVSTLKIQRTERGDSAVYLCASSLEGADIEQYFGPGTRLTVL.

This clonotype was detected many times. CDR3 region: CASSPDRRSPLHF. As DNA, the CDR3 is TGTGCCAGCAGCCCCGACAGAAGGTCACCCCTCCACTTT. The chain carries TRBV2 and TRBJ1-6; possibly TRBD1 for D (5 bases). Looked up from germline, CDR1 is SNHLY and CDR2 is FYNNEI. The V and J ends lost 6 bases and 10 bases respectively, with 13 bases between them. The CDR3 is 13 amino acids.

The chain has TRBV25-1 and TRBJ2-7; a weak D match, TRBD1 (6 bases). Germline loops: CDR1 MGHDK, CDR2 SYGVNS. V was clipped by 7 bases and J by 5 bases, with 9 bases between them. The CDR3 loop spans 11 amino acids. Written as DNA, the CDR3 is TGTGCCAGCAATAGGGGGAACGAGCAGTACTTC. It codes for CASNRGNEQYF.

In this sample, this clonotype turned up many times. The V call is TRBV6-1, the J call TRBJ1-6; 10 bases agree with TRBD1. Germline V gene data show CDR1 as MNHNS and CDR2 as SASEGT. This CDR3 is 15 amino acids long. J lost 9 bases, V lost 4 bases, and 6 bases had no gene match. The CDR3 DNA is TGTGCCAGCAGTGGGGGGACAGGGGCTGGTTCACCCCTCCACTTT. It specifies CASSGGTGAGSPLHF.

The chain recombines TRBV9 with TRBJ2-2; 7 bases are a match to TRBD2. V trimming: 4 bases; J trimming: 0 bases; junction bases outside the gene matches: 6. This CDR3 comprises 16 residues. From germline, CDR1 is SGDLS and CDR2 YYNGEE. CDR3 nucleotides: TGTGCCAGCAGCCTAGCGGCGGTTCCGAACACCGGGGAGCTGTTTTTT. Encoded protein: CASSLAAVPNTGELFF.

The chain uses TRBV7-9 and TRBJ2-1; D call uncertain. The CDR3 is 15 residues long. The V gene's germline CDR1 is SEHNR and CDR2 FQNEAQ (reference sequence). Trimming pared 4 bases from V and 5 bases from J, leaving 15 bases between. In DNA form, the CDR3 reads TGTGCCAGCAGCTCGACCCCCTCCAAAGACAATGAGCAGTTCTTC. It translates to CASSSTPSKDNEQFF.

This clonotype has only a few counts. The chain couples TRBV30 to TRBJ1-2, with TRBD1 as a possible D gene (5 bases). With 2 bases removed from V and 8 bases from J, the gap between germline ends came to 15 bases. This CDR3 is 13 amino acids long. CDR1 is GTSNPN, CDR2 SVGIG, per germline (reference sequence). CDR3 coding DNA: TGTGCCTGGAGTACGGGACCAGGACACGGCTACACCTTC. Its translation: CAWSTGPGHGYTF. The variable domain in full, with the rest retrieved from reference TRBV30 and TRBJ1-2, is SQTIHQWPATLVQPVGSPLSLECTVEGTSNPNLYWYRQAAGRGLQLLFYSVGIGQISSEVPQNLSASRPQDRQFILSSKKLLLSDSGFYLCAWSTGPGHGYTFGSGTRLTVV.

This clonotype has ten or more counts. The chain has TRBV3-1 and TRBJ2-5; D is possibly TRBD2 (5 bases). Germline V gives CDR1 LGHDT, CDR2 YNNKEL (reference sequence). This CDR3 is 14 amino acids long. V was clipped by 1 base and J by 4 bases, with 10 bases between them. The CDR3: CASSQGGWGETQYF. The CDR3 DNA follows: TGTGCCAGCAGCCAAGGCGGGTGGGGAGAGACCCAGTACTTC.